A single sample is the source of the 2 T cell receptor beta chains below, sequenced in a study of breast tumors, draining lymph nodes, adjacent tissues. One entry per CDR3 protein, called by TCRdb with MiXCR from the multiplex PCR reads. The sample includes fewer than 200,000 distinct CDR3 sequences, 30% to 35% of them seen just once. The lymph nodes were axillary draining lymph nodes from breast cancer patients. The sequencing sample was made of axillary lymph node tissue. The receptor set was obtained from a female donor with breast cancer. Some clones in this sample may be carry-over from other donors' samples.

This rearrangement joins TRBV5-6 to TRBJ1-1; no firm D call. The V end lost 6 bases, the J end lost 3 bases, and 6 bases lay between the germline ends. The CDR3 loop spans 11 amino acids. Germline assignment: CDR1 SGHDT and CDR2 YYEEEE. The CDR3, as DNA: TGTGCCAGCATGCGGTACACTGAAGCTTTCTTT. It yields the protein CASMRYTEAFF.

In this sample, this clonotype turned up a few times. This CDR3 reads CASSAPPLGEQYF. In DNA form, the CDR3 reads TGTGCCAGCAGTGCCCCCCCCCTAGGGGAGCAGTACTTC. V gene TRBV28 combines with J gene TRBJ2-7; D is unclear. The CDR3 runs 13 residues. Germline lookup yields CDR1 MDHEN and CDR2 SYDVKM. Trimming took 5 bases from V and 7 from J, leaving 15 bases between them.